These 31 T cell receptor beta chains share one sample of origin, sequenced in a study of response to subunit inactivated influenza vaccine. TCRdb called the RT-PCR reads again in MiXCR, with one record for every CDR3 protein. In the table there are some 570,000 distinct CDR3 sequences, around 10% of which are singletons. These same data were also listed under a study on T cells expressing NK-cell markers. From that study: 5'RACE template switching with UMIs produced the TCR beta cDNA.

The specimen was PBMCs from blood, collected on the day of vaccination. The source of these receptors is a man aged 50 to 59 who received an inactivated influenza vaccine.

This clonotype has only a few counts. The V gene is TRBV7-8, the J gene TRBJ2-1; 14 bases align to TRBD2. Germline V CDR1 and CDR2: SGHVS, FQNEAQ. The length of the CDR3 is 16 residues. V trimming: 1 base; J trimming: 7 bases; junction bases outside the gene matches: 3. The CDR3: CASSLEGLAGENEQFF. The CDR3 DNA is TGTGCCAGCAGCTTAGAGGGACTAGCGGGAGAGAATGAGCAGTTCTTC.

This clonotype came up many times. The chain combines TRBV20-1 with TRBJ2-7; D ambiguous. This CDR3 has 16 amino acids. Trimming pared 3 bases from V and 0 bases from J, leaving 18 bases between. Germline lookup yields CDR1 DFQATT and CDR2 SNEGSKA (reference sequence). CDR3 in DNA: TGCAGTGCTAGTTCGGGCCGACTTAGGAGCTCCTACGAGCAGTACTTC. Translation gives CSASSGRLRSSYEQYF.

This chain uses TRBV12-3 or TRBV12-4 with TRBJ2-7, with TRBD2 matching 11 bases. Losses at the gene ends were 5 bases for V and 2 bases for J; bases not matched to a gene: 8. The CDR3 loop spans 16 amino acids. The CDR3 reads CASSELAGVLPYEQYF. The CDR3 DNA is TGTGCCAGCAGTGAACTAGCGGGAGTTCTCCCCTACGAGCAGTACTTC.

Comments on this clonotype: A read error is possible here, since a much larger clone lies one base away. The V gene is TRBV5-1, the J gene TRBJ2-1, with 7 nucleotides matching TRBD1. CDR3 length: 16 residues. Germline CDR1 is SGHRS and CDR2 is YFSETQ. The CDR3 region has the DNA TGCGCCAGCAGCTTGGAAGGGGGCCAATCCTACAATAAGCAGTTCTTC. As protein: CASSLEGGQSYNKQFF.

This clonotype was detected only a few times. The gene calls are TRBV6-2 or TRBV6-3 and TRBJ2-2; 15 nucleotides agree with TRBD2. Trimming removed 10 bases from V and 4 bases from J; junction bases left unmatched: 19. In germline, CDR1 is MNHEY, CDR2 SVGEGT. The CDR3 is made up of 20 amino acids. DNA for the CDR3: TGTGCCACCAAGACCACCACCGGGACTAGCGGGAGGAAGATCACCGGGGAGCTGTTTTTT. As protein: CATKTTTGTSGRKITGELFF.

The chain combines TRBV6-2 or TRBV6-3 with TRBJ2-5; the D gene could be TRBD1 or TRBD2 (5 bases each). This CDR3 has 14 amino acids. Germline CDR1 and CDR2: MNHEY and SVGEGT. V lost 5 bases to trimming and J lost 3 bases, with 13 bases between them. Here the CDR3 reads CASSARGREETQYF. The CDR3 DNA reads as TGTGCCAGCAGTGCCCGGGGCCGGGAAGAGACCCAGTACTTC.

This chain uses TRBV12-3 or TRBV12-4 with TRBJ2-5, with 7 nucleotides matching TRBD2. This CDR3 comprises 18 residues. Trimming cost V 1 base and J 0 bases; bases outside gene matches: 11. CDR3 in DNA: TGTGCCAGCAGTTTAGGGGTGGCTAGCGGCGTAAACCAAGAGACCCAGTACTTC. Amino acids: CASSLGVASGVNQETQYF.

This clonotype was picked up a small number of times. The chain employs TRBV20-1 and TRBJ1-4; D perhaps matches TRBD1 (6 bases). Trimming removed 6 bases at V and 4 bases at J, with 9 bases between. The length of the CDR3 is 12 residues. Germline V gene lookup returns CDR1 DFQATT and CDR2 SNEGSKA (reference sequence). CDR3 residues: CSAGQNNEKLFF. CDR3 DNA: TGCAGTGCCGGACAGAATAATGAAAAACTGTTTTTT.

There are a few counts of this clonotype. The V and J genes are TRBV12-3 or TRBV12-4 and TRBJ1-5; no clear D. Trimming stripped 6 bases from V and 11 bases from J, with 14 bases between. This CDR3 comprises 12 residues. CDR3: CASRTGPSAQHF. CDR3 sequence (DNA): TGTGCCAGCAGAACCGGGCCGAGTGCCCAGCATTTT.

This clonotype came up many times. The chain has TRBV29-1 and TRBJ2-3; possibly TRBD1 for D (6 bases). The germline CDR1 and CDR2 sequences are SQVTM and ANQGSEA. Trimming stripped 4 bases from V and 2 bases from J, with 19 bases between. This CDR3 has 16 amino acids. DNA of the CDR3: TGCAGCGTTGCCGTTGGATATTCAGGGGTCACAGATACGCAGTATTTT. As protein: CSVAVGYSGVTDTQYF.

This clonotype turned up a few times. This rearrangement joins TRBV4-2 to TRBJ2-7, with no clear D. The CDR3 covers 14 residues. The V gene lost 4 bases and the J gene lost 5 bases, with 15 bases spanning the gap. Germline V gene lookup returns CDR1 LGHNA and CDR2 YNFKEQ. CDR3 nucleotide sequence: TGTGCCAGCAGCCGTGACTCCCTGGCCGACGAGCAGTACTTC. This gives the protein CASSRDSLADEQYF.

This clonotype was recorded at least ten times. V usage is TRBV15 and J usage is TRBJ2-1; weak D call: TRBD1 (6 bases). The CDR3 length is 16 residues. Germline V CDR1 and CDR2: LNHNV, YYDKDF (reference sequence). V dropped 1 base and J dropped 0 bases, with 10 bases sitting between them. The CDR3: CATSRVQGYSYNEQFF. In DNA form, the CDR3 reads TGTGCCACCAGCAGAGTTCAGGGGTACTCCTACAATGAGCAGTTCTTC.

This clonotype was seen a handful of times. The rearrangement uses TRBV7-9 and TRBJ2-3; TRBD2 aligns across 7 bases. In germline, CDR1 is SEHNR, CDR2 FQNEAQ (reference sequence). The CDR3 is 15 residues long. The ends lost 5 bases at V and 2 bases at J; junction bases unmatched: 7. The CDR3 region is CASSVTREVTDTQYF. For the CDR3, the DNA is TGTGCCAGCAGCGTGACCCGGGAGGTCACAGATACGCAGTATTTT.

The chain combines TRBV20-1 with TRBJ2-1, with 10 bases lining up with TRBD2. V was pared by 4 bases and J by 4 bases, with 4 bases of the junction left unmatched. The germline V gene encodes CDR1 DFQATT and CDR2 SNEGSKA (reference sequence). The CDR3 sequence is 14 residues long. The CDR3 DNA reads as TGCAGTGCTAAGCGGGAGGGCCTGTACAATGAGCAGTTCTTC. Its translation is CSAKREGLYNEQFF.

This clonotype was found many times. The V gene is TRBV24-1, the J gene TRBJ2-3, with 8 bases matching TRBD1. Germline V gene sequence: CDR1 KGHDR, CDR2 SFDVKD. This CDR3 spans 16 amino acids. Losses at the gene ends were 4 bases for V and 2 bases for J; bases not matched to a gene: 7. Written as DNA, the CDR3 is TGTGCCACCAGTGACAAACGGGACAGGAACACAGATACGCAGTATTTT. Amino acids: CATSDKRDRNTDTQYF.

In this sample, this clonotype turned up a few times. The rearrangement joins TRBV28 to TRBJ2-4; 7 nucleotides agree with TRBD2. Germline assignment: CDR1 MDHEN and CDR2 SYDVKM. CDR3 length: 14 amino acids. Losses at the gene ends were 7 bases for V and 4 bases for J; bases not matched to a gene: 7. The CDR3 spells CASNGRPVKNIQYF. CDR3 sequence (DNA): TGTGCCAGCAACGGGAGGCCTGTTAAAAACATTCAGTACTTC.

Only a few counts were recorded for this clonotype. The chain employs TRBV5-5 and TRBJ2-2, with 10 bases that match TRBD1. The CDR3 has 17 residues. Germline assignment: CDR1 SGHKS and CDR2 YYEKEE (reference sequence). The J segment lost 5 bases and the V segment lost 4 bases, leaving 11 bases of the junction unmatched. This CDR3 reads CASSRRQGAAGTGELFF. In DNA form, the CDR3 reads TGTGCCAGCAGCCGGAGACAGGGGGCGGCGGGGACCGGGGAGCTGTTTTTT.

The chain has TRBV28 and TRBJ2-3; D is ambiguous. The V end was cut by 6 bases, the J end by 2 bases, with 12 bases between. Germline V lookup: CDR1 MDHEN, CDR2 SYDVKM. The CDR3 covers 14 residues. The chain's CDR3 is CASSRKHTTDTQYF. The CDR3 region has the DNA TGTGCCAGCAGCCGGAAGCATACCACAGATACGCAGTATTTT.

This clonotype was seen a handful of times. The chain uses TRBV5-1 and TRBJ2-5; 9 nucleotides match TRBD1. The V gene's germline CDR1 is SGHRS and CDR2 YFSETQ. The CDR3 sequence is 14 residues long. V shed 5 bases and J 4 bases; nucleotides not matched to a gene: 6. CDR3 sequence (DNA): TGCGCCAGCAGGGACAGGGGTGGCACAGAGACCCAGTACTTC. This translates into CASRDRGGTETQYF.

The sample holds a few counts of this clonotype. V gene TRBV24-1 combines with J gene TRBJ2-1, with D tentatively TRBD2 (6 bases). Per germline, CDR1 KGHDR and CDR2 SFDVKD. This CDR3 comprises 13 residues. The V and J ends lost 9 bases and 11 bases respectively, with 19 bases between them. CDR3 bases: TGTGCCACCTCAAGCTTCTTGGGGACTCAGCAGTTCTTC. Its translation is CATSSFLGTQQFF.

Many counts were recorded for this clonotype. The chain carries TRBV12-3 or TRBV12-4 and TRBJ1-1, with D perhaps matching TRBD1 (5 bases). CDR3 length: 14 residues. Deletions cut 7 bases from V and 3 bases from J, with 15 bases between. The chain's CDR3 is CASTLQGSDTEAFF. CDR3 nucleotides: TGTGCCAGCACCCTTCAGGGTAGCGACACTGAAGCTTTCTTT.

Many counts were recorded for this clonotype. The rearrangement links TRBV7-9 to TRBJ2-7; D not certain. The V gene's germline CDR1 is SEHNR and CDR2 FQNEAQ (reference sequence). V dropped 4 bases and J dropped 4 bases, with 8 bases sitting between them. The CDR3 totals 12 residues. The CDR3 nucleotides are TGTGCCAGCAGCTCGGACGGATACGAGCAGTACTTC. Protein sequence: CASSSDGYEQYF.

V usage is TRBV11-1 and J usage is TRBJ2-7; D is perhaps TRBD1 (6 bases). Germline V gives CDR1 SGHAT, CDR2 FQDESV (reference sequence). V was clipped by 3 bases and J by 2 bases, with 14 bases between them. The CDR3 runs to 15 residues. CDR3 amino acids: CASSFHREGPYEQYF. The CDR3 DNA is TGTGCCAGCAGCTTTCACAGGGAAGGGCCCTACGAGCAGTACTTC.

This clonotype was observed a few times. The genes are TRBV11-2 and TRBJ1-4; D is unresolved. Deletions cut 2 bases from V and 6 bases from J, with 7 bases between. Looked up from germline, CDR1 is SGHAT and CDR2 is FQNNGV. The CDR3 sequence is 13 residues long. The CDR3 nucleotides are TGTGCCAGCAGCTTACATACTCATGAAAAACTGTTTTTT. It translates to CASSLHTHEKLFF.

This chain connects TRBV4-3 to TRBJ2-3, with 7 positions matching TRBD2. Germline CDR1 and CDR2: LGHNA and YSLEER. The V and J ends lost 4 bases and 1 base, in that order; junction bases with no gene match: 5. This CDR3 is 15 amino acids long. The CDR3 loop reads CASSPGTNGTDTQYF. CDR3 in DNA: TGCGCCAGCAGCCCCGGGACTAACGGCACAGATACGCAGTATTTT.

The gene calls are TRBV30 and TRBJ2-5; no definite D call. Germline V gene lookup returns CDR1 GTSNPN and CDR2 SVGIG (reference sequence). Trimming left V 0 bases short and J 5 bases short, with 10 bases between. The CDR3 length is 13 residues. The CDR3 DNA sequence: TGTGCCTGGAGTGTAGGGTCCGCGGAGACCCAGTACTTC. Translated: CAWSVGSAETQYF.

This clonotype was recorded many times. CDR3: CASSLPGVNTGELFF. CDR3 DNA: TGTGCCAGCAGTTTGCCAGGGGTGAACACCGGGGAGCTGTTTTTT. V gene TRBV28 combines with J gene TRBJ2-2; D possibly corresponds to TRBD1 (6 bases). The CDR3 covers 15 residues. The V end was cut by 3 bases, the J end by 1 base, with 9 bases between. The germline V gene has CDR1 MDHEN and CDR2 SYDVKM.

This clonotype was counted only a few times. This chain links TRBV19 with TRBJ2-1, with a possible D match to TRBD2 (5 bases). The germline V gene has CDR1 LNHDA and CDR2 SQIVND (reference sequence). CDR3 length: 16 amino acids. V was trimmed by 1 base and J by 9 bases, leaving 19 bases between them. The CDR3 sequence: CASSIGASLLRGEQFF. Here the CDR3 DNA reads TGTGCCAGTAGTATAGGGGCTAGCCTTCTTCGTGGTGAGCAGTTCTTC. The variable domain in full, completed from reference TRBV19 and TRBJ2-1, reads DGGITQSPKYLFRKEGQNVTLSCEQNLNHDAMYWYRQDPGQGLRLIYYSQIVNDFQKGDIAEGYSVSREKKESFPLTVTSAQKNPTAFYLCASSIGASLLRGEQFFGPGTRLTVL.

The rearrangement links TRBV30 to TRBJ2-1, with 11 bases that match TRBD2. Germline V gene sequence: CDR1 GTSNPN, CDR2 SVGIG (reference sequence). The trim removed 5 bases at V and 12 bases at J, leaving 12 bases unmatched. This CDR3 comprises 14 residues. This CDR3 is CAWGGTSGSSRQFF. The CDR3 nucleotides read TGTGCCTGGGGGGGGACTAGCGGCTCCTCTAGGCAGTTCTTC. The whole variable domain, remainder taken from reference TRBV30 and TRBJ2-1, is SQTIHQWPATLVQPVGSPLSLECTVEGTSNPNLYWYRQAAGRGLQLLFYSVGIGQISSEVPQNLSASRPQDRQFILSSKKLLLSDSGFYLCAWGGTSGSSRQFFGPGTRLTVL.

The V and J genes are TRBV29-1 and TRBJ1-2, with 10 bases aligning to TRBD1. CDR1 is SQVTM and CDR2 is ANQGSEA in the germline V gene. The CDR3 is made up of 15 amino acids. V dropped 0 bases and J dropped 6; count of bases not matched to a gene: 7. The CDR3 protein is CSVEDWDRGYDGYTF. In DNA form, the CDR3 reads TGCAGCGTTGAAGATTGGGACAGGGGTTATGATGGCTACACCTTC.

This clonotype was counted only a few times. The chain combines TRBV28 with TRBJ2-7; D may be TRBD1 (5 bases). V was pared by 6 bases and J by 3 bases, with 12 bases between. The germline CDR1 and CDR2 sequences are MDHEN and SYDVKM. The CDR3 loop spans 13 amino acids. CDR3 amino acids: CASSSDRLYEQYF. The CDR3 DNA reads as TGTGCCAGCAGCTCAGACAGACTCTACGAGCAGTACTTC.